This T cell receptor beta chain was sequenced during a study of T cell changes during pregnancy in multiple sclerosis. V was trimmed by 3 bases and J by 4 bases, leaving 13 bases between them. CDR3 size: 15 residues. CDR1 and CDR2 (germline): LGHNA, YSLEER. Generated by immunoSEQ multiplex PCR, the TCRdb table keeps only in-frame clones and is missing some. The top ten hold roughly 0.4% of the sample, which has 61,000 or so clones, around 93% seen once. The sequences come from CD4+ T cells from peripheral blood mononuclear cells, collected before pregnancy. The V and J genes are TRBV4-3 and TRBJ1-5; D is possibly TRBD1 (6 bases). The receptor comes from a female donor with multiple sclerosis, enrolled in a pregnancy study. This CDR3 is CASSQTTGGNQPQHF. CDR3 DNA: TGCGCCAGCAGCCAGACGACAGGCGGTAATCAGCCCCAGCATTTT.